A single sample gave rise to the 27 T cell receptor beta chains below, sequenced in a study of cytomegalovirus exposure and HLA in healthy donors. The primer mix had 60 Vbeta and 13 Jbeta primers. Generated by immunoSEQ multiplex PCR, the TCRdb table keeps only in-frame clones and is missing some. The repertoire has roughly 120,000 clones, about four fifths of them found once; the top ten carry 5% to 6.5%. Sequencing used PBMCs. These receptors came from a man aged 25 to 40 in good health and CMV-seronegative.

J is TRBJ2-7 and V is TRBV19, with D possibly TRBD2 on 6 matching bases. The CDR3 loop spans 13 amino acids. CDR1 and CDR2 (germline): LNHDA, SQIVND (reference sequence). The V end lost 8 bases, the J end lost 7 bases, and 18 bases lay between the germline ends. The CDR3 reads CASGVGGGREQYF. The CDR3 nucleotides are TGTGCCAGTGGTGTCGGGGGAGGTCGGGAGCAGTACTTC.

This chain links TRBV5-6 with TRBJ2-1, with TRBD2 matching over 9 bases. Germline V gene sequence: CDR1 SGHDT, CDR2 YYEEEE. V lost 2 bases, J lost 5 bases, and 8 bases stayed unmatched. The length of the CDR3 is 16 residues. The CDR3 nucleotides are TGTGCCAGCAGCTTCGTTGTGACTAGCGGAAACAATGAGCAGTTCTTC. Its protein product is CASSFVVTSGNNEQFF.

V gene TRBV7-9 combines with J gene TRBJ2-5; TRBD2 matches 8 bases. In germline, CDR1 is SEHNR, CDR2 FQNEAQ (reference sequence). V shed 3 bases, J shed 2 bases, and the junction held 5 bases outside the gene matches. This CDR3 spans 15 amino acids. CDR3 in amino acids: CASSFGRGEQETQYF. In nucleotides, the CDR3 is TGTGCCAGCAGCTTCGGGCGGGGGGAACAAGAGACCCAGTACTTC.

The count of this clone is one. The chain carries TRBV7-2 and TRBJ1-5; D unresolved. CDR3 length: 15 residues. The germline V gene has CDR1 SGHTA and CDR2 FQGNSA. V lost 5 bases and J lost 1, with 12 bases in between. CDR3 sequence reads: CASSREALSNQPQHF. The DNA for the CDR3 is TGTGCCAGCAGCCGAGAGGCGCTCAGCAATCAGCCCCAGCATTTT.

This chain joins TRBV18 and TRBJ2-7, with D perhaps TRBD1 (6 bases). CDR1 is KGHSH, CDR2 LQKENI, per germline. The CDR3 covers 14 residues. V was clipped by 0 bases and J by 2 bases, with 8 bases between them. The CDR3 is CASSPPNRAYEQYF. In DNA form, the CDR3 reads TGTGCCAGCTCACCACCGAACAGGGCCTACGAGCAGTACTTC.

This clone qualifies as large. At the DNA level, this CDR3 is encoded by other sequences in the same sample as well. The chain joins TRBV10-2 to TRBJ1-1; D gene ambiguous. The CDR3 covers 12 residues. V lost 5 bases and J lost 12, with 16 bases in between. Germline V lookup: CDR1 WSHSY, CDR2 SAAADI. CDR3: CASSLNPGWTFF. CDR3 bases: TGCGCCAGCAGTCTTAACCCCGGGTGGACTTTCTTT.

The chain employs TRBV29-1 and TRBJ2-7; 7 bases agree with TRBD1. The CDR3 covers 14 residues. V gave up 2 bases and J gave up 2 bases; unmatched junction bases: 6. The V gene's germline CDR1 is SQVTM and CDR2 ANQGSEA. DNA for the CDR3: TGCAGCGTTGAAACCCCAGGGACAGCCTACGAGCAGTACTTC. Protein: CSVETPGTAYEQYF.

The chain uses TRBV5-8 and TRBJ1-5, with 7 bases matching TRBD1. The germline CDR1 and CDR2 sequences are SGHTS and YDEGEE. This CDR3 spans 15 amino acids. Losses at the gene ends were 4 bases for V and 1 base for J; bases not matched to a gene: 5. In DNA, the CDR3 is TGTGCCAGCAGCCTAGGGACAGCAAGCAATCAGCCCCAGCATTTT. It is translated as CASSLGTASNQPQHF.

The V and J genes are TRBV4-3 and TRBJ1-1, with TRBD1 as a possible D gene (5 bases). The V gene's germline CDR1 is LGHNA and CDR2 YSLEER. The CDR3 sequence is 14 residues long. V lost 1 base and J 4 bases, leaving 10 bases between the germline ends. In DNA form, the CDR3 reads TGCGCCAGCAGCCAAGCAGGGAGGGCCACTGAAGCTTTCTTT. Encoded protein: CASSQAGRATEAFF.

This clone is a singleton in its sample. The chain links TRBV27 to TRBJ2-3, with D maybe TRBD2 (6 bases). Per germline, CDR1 MNHEY and CDR2 SMNVEV (reference sequence). This CDR3 region has 15 residues. V shed 2 bases and J shed 6 bases, with 15 bases lying between them. This CDR3 reads CASSLLARYGDTQYF. Here the CDR3 DNA reads TGTGCCAGCAGTTTACTAGCGAGATACGGGGATACGCAGTATTTT.

This chain uses TRBV2 with TRBJ1-1; D perhaps matches TRBD1 (5 bases). CDR1 SNHLY and CDR2 FYNNEI come from the germline V gene. V lost 3 bases to trimming and J lost 0 bases, with 8 bases between them. The CDR3 extends over 14 amino acids. The CDR3 DNA is TGTGCCAGCAGTGACAAGACAGTGAACACTGAAGCTTTCTTT. Protein sequence: CASSDKTVNTEAFF.

A few counts support this clone. This chain joins TRBV6-5 and TRBJ2-3; D perhaps matches TRBD1 (6 bases). V dropped 4 bases and J dropped 2 bases, with 10 bases sitting between them. The germline V gene encodes CDR1 MNHEY and CDR2 SVGAGI. The CDR3 totals 14 residues. The CDR3 protein is CASSLGHVTDTQYF. CDR3 DNA: TGTGCCAGCAGTTTGGGACATGTCACAGATACGCAGTATTTT.

This chain joins TRBV7-9 and TRBJ1-5; D is possibly TRBD1 (5 bases). Germline loops: CDR1 SEHNR, CDR2 FQNEAQ (reference sequence). V dropped 5 bases and J dropped 0 bases, with 8 bases sitting between them. CDR3 length: 14 residues. The CDR3 here is CASSKTDSNQPQHF. The CDR3 DNA is TGTGCCAGCAGCAAGACAGATAGCAATCAGCCCCAGCATTTT.

This sequence joins TRBV9 and TRBJ2-2; the match to TRBD1 covers 8 bases. The germline V gene has CDR1 SGDLS and CDR2 YYNGEE. This CDR3 has 17 amino acids. V trimming: 4 bases; J trimming: 0 bases; junction bases outside the gene matches: 8. CDR3 residues: CASSTHRTGTNTGELFF. The CDR3 nucleotides are TGTGCCAGCAGCACTCATCGGACAGGGACGAACACCGGGGAGCTGTTTTTT.

This clone was detected only once. CDR3: CASSQVSAEYTYEQYF. Here the CDR3 DNA reads TGTGCCAGCAGCCAAGTGTCAGCGGAGTATACCTACGAGCAGTACTTC. The chain employs TRBV4-2 and TRBJ2-7, with D maybe TRBD2 (5 bases). Germline V gives CDR1 LGHNA, CDR2 YNFKEQ. The CDR3 is 16 amino acids. The V end lost 1 base, the J end lost 2 bases, and 15 bases lay between the germline ends.

This chain joins TRBV7-9 and TRBJ2-2, with D possibly TRBD1 on 6 matching bases. Per the germline V gene, CDR1 is SEHNR and CDR2 is FQNEAQ (reference sequence). Between the trimmed V and J ends, which lost 3 bases and 1 base, there was a span of 9 bases. CDR3 length: 15 residues. This CDR3 reads CASSLLGGNTGELFF. In DNA form, the CDR3 reads TGTGCCAGCAGCTTGCTAGGGGGGAACACCGGGGAGCTGTTTTTT.

V and J are TRBV14 and TRBJ1-1; 12 bases align to TRBD1. The length of the CDR3 is 17 residues. From germline, CDR1 is SGHDN and CDR2 FVKESK. V shed 1 base and J 1 base; nucleotides not matched to a gene: 4. In DNA, the CDR3 is TGTGCCAGCAGCCAAGCCGGGACAGGGGGCCGGAACACTGAAGCTTTCTTT. Its protein product is CASSQAGTGGRNTEAFF.

V and J are TRBV4-2 and TRBJ1-1; no firm D call. The germline V gene encodes CDR1 LGHNA and CDR2 YNFKEQ. Trimming left V 1 base short and J 4 bases short, with 10 bases between. The CDR3 spans 14 residues. CDR3: CASSQGRDSTEAFF. The CDR3 DNA reads as TGTGCCAGCAGCCAAGGACGGGATAGCACTGAAGCTTTCTTT.

The J gene is TRBJ2-4, the V gene TRBV4-2, with unresolved D. From germline, CDR1 is LGHNA and CDR2 YNFKEQ. With 0 bases removed from V and 3 bases from J, the gap between germline ends came to 15 bases. This CDR3 spans 17 amino acids. CDR3 sequence reads: CASSQDPVNLDKNIQYF. The DNA for the CDR3 is TGTGCCAGCAGCCAAGATCCCGTTAACTTAGACAAAAACATTCAGTACTTC.

This sequence joins TRBV6-5 and TRBJ2-7; the match to TRBD1 covers 9 bases. The J segment lost 3 bases and the V segment lost 0 bases, leaving 6 bases of the junction unmatched. The CDR3 length is 16 residues. Germline V gene lookup returns CDR1 MNHEY and CDR2 SVGAGI. CDR3 bases: TGTGCCAGCAGTTACTCGTTCCGGACAGGGGACTACGAGCAGTACTTC. Encoded protein: CASSYSFRTGDYEQYF.

The chain carries TRBV7-9 and TRBJ2-3; TRBD2 agrees at 9 bases. Germline-derived CDR1 and CDR2 are SEHNR and FQNEAQ (reference sequence). The CDR3 extends over 15 amino acids. V gave up 10 bases and J gave up 0 bases; unmatched junction bases: 8. The CDR3 region is CAIPLLAGSTDTQYF. As DNA, the CDR3 is TGTGCCATCCCACTACTAGCGGGTAGCACAGATACGCAGTATTTT.

This clone was seen a single time. The CDR3 region is CASSLVAGGLHLSSYNEQFF. The DNA for the CDR3 is TGTGCCAGCAGTTTAGTAGCGGGGGGTCTTCACCTCAGCTCCTACAATGAGCAGTTCTTC. The chain is built from TRBV28 and TRBJ2-1; the match to TRBD2 covers 10 bases. The CDR3 loop spans 20 amino acids. The germline gives CDR1 MDHEN, CDR2 SYDVKM. With 2 bases clipped from V and 0 bases from J, the junction kept 13 bases outside the gene matches.

The chain uses TRBV7-6 and TRBJ2-3; the match to TRBD2 covers 13 bases. With V trimmed by 5 bases and J by 2 bases, 4 bases remained unmatched. CDR1 SGHVS and CDR2 FNYEAQ come from the germline V gene. The CDR3 is 16 residues long. The CDR3 DNA follows: TGTGCCAGCAGCAAGACTAGCGGGGGGTACACAGATACGCAGTATTTT. Amino acids: CASSKTSGGYTDTQYF. The entire variable domain, with the rest obtained from reference TRBV7-6 and TRBJ2-3, is as follows: GAGVSQSPRYKVTKRGQDVALRCDPISGHVSLYWYRQALGQGPEFLTYFNYEAQQDKSGLPNDRFSAERPEGSISTLTIQRTEQRDSAMYRCASSKTSGGYTDTQYFGPGTRLTVL.

The chain couples TRBV21-1 to TRBJ1-5; no DNA check was done on the table's D call, TRBD1. TRBV21-1 is tagged as a pseudogene. The length of the CDR3 is 17 residues. The CDR3 protein is CASSKEGRDRLNQPQHF. The CDR3 DNA reads as TGTGCCAGCAGCAAAGAGGGGCGGGACAGGCTGAATCAGCCCCAGCATTTT.

This clone was detected a few times. The chain has TRBV4-3 and TRBJ2-5; 7 positions match TRBD1. CDR1 and CDR2 (germline): LGHNA, YSLEER. The CDR3 covers 15 residues. With V trimmed by 4 bases and J by 1 base, 6 bases remained unmatched. Here the CDR3 reads CASSRHRDSQETQYF. The CDR3 coding sequence is TGCGCCAGCAGCCGACACCGGGACAGCCAAGAGACCCAGTACTTC.

This chain connects TRBV4-3 to TRBJ2-7; perhaps TRBD2 as D (5 bases). V lost 0 bases to trimming and J lost 2 bases, with 14 bases between them. Germline assignment: CDR1 LGHNA and CDR2 YSLEER. The CDR3 is made up of 16 amino acids. CDR3: CASSQDPAEGPYEQYF. The CDR3 DNA sequence: TGCGCCAGCAGCCAAGATCCCGCCGAGGGTCCCTACGAGCAGTACTTC.

V usage is TRBV14 and J usage is TRBJ2-2, with TRBD1 matching 8 bases. Per the germline V gene, CDR1 is SGHDN and CDR2 is FVKESK. Trimming took 3 bases from V and 7 from J; bases not matched to a gene: 4. This CDR3 has 14 residues. The CDR3: CASSQDRAIGELFF. CDR3 coding DNA: TGTGCCAGCAGCCAGGACAGGGCTATCGGGGAGCTGTTTTTT.